This TCR beta chain was obtained from a study of T cells in Graves' hyperthyroidism and ophthalmopathy (dated by TCRdb to 2018 to 2020). Regarding the complete study: Peripheral blood was collected at initial diagnosis, before any treatment. To identify distinguishing TCR V-J signatures, a discovery cohort of 90 to 100 patients was used, comprising 43 with Graves' ophthalmopathy and 55 to 65 with stable Graves' hyperthyroidism. An independent validation cohort of under 20 hyperthyroidism patients and roughly 16 patients who later progressed to ophthalmopathy tested prospective prediction of ophthalmopathy. The approximately 98 discovery patients were randomly divided into training and test sets at a 7:3 ratio. In addition, the study compared T-cell repertoires in thyroid tissue and in blood from several Graves' hyperthyroidism patients. Following sampling, methimazole starting at 30 mg daily was given to hyperthyroidism patients, and high-dose intravenous methylprednisolone was given to ophthalmopathy patients. TCR Vbeta CDR3 sequencing of 130 to 150 peripheral blood samples (over 40 ophthalmopathy, roughly 74 hyperthyroidism and some 17 progressor patients) is reported in the paper.

A patient counted as having stable Graves' hyperthyroidism if no progression to ophthalmopathy occurred over 18 months of follow-up. Hyperthyroidism patients were aged 18 to 65 years and newly diagnosed, with disease duration of less than 2 months. Exclusion was applied to patients with uncontrolled infections, other autoimmune diseases, pregnancy or lactation. Diagnoses relied on clinical symptoms, serum thyroxine and TRAb, thyroid ultrasound and orbital computed tomography. Ficoll-Paque density gradient centrifugation was used to isolate PBMCs from approximately 10 ml of fresh peripheral blood. Total RNA was extracted with Trizol reagent, and quality was checked on an Agilent 2100 Bioanalyzer. Paper-wide results and their limitations: Most expanded thyroid clonotypes (frequency above 0.001) were also detected in blood, suggesting blood repertoires may reflect thyroid immune responses. In validation, the model predicted progression to ophthalmopathy with just under 71% sensitivity and approximately 74% specificity, a median of roughly seven months before onset. A model built on a 13 V-J signature distinguished ophthalmopathy from stable hyperthyroidism, reaching roughly 88% sensitivity and about 81% specificity in cross-validation and 80%/75% in testing. Sample size was not statistically predetermined, and investigators were not blinded to group allocation.

At least ten counts were recorded for this clonotype. Its antigen has not been determined. No base-level quality is on record; no much larger clone is a single base apart. The TCR beta CDR3 regions were amplified from the RNA transcripts. A first-round RT-PCR of the TCR CDR3 used the HTBI primer set with the Qiagen OneStep RT-PCR kit. A second multiplex PCR round built the libraries, followed by size selection and purification. The libraries were sequenced on an Illumina HiSeq2000 using paired-end 100 bp reads. As for the original processing: SOAPnuke was used to process the raw data, with reads discarded if the reads contained adapters or uncalled bases, had a mean Phred below 15, or lacked an exact constant-primer or identifier match. High-quality paired reads were merged with COPE v1.2.5, and unique nucleotide sequences were defined as clonotypes. MiTCR v1.1 was used to align clonotypes to the IMGT TRBV, TRBD and TRBJ reference segments. The analysis was restricted to V-J combinations with a frequency above 0.0001, which together covered 99.2% of the repertoires. A TCS score was defined as the ratio of F50 (clonal expansion) to E x V (chaos), with BLOSUM62-based TCRdist applied between CDR3 peptides within each V-J. Welch's t-statistics and random forest reduced fewer than 550 V-J features to under 15, which were used in a naive Bayes classifier (R e1071). TCRdb reran the public reads through fastp at Q25 and MiXCR, keeping productive beta chains. Rows are combined by CDR3 protein, so each entry shows the most common genes and DNA. Clone size and V and J calls follow TCRdb, not the original study. The sample profile shows some 760,000 distinct CDR3 sequences; 14% of them were found once. Roughly 10% of the sample comes from the top ten.

Specimen: blood. The sequence came from a woman under 30 with Graves' hyperthyroidism.

The DNA reads TGCAGTGCCCCGACAGGGAGACAAGAGACCCAGTACTTC. Translation gives CSAPTGRQETQYF. The V and J segments used are TRBV20-1 and TRBJ2-5; the central 7 bases match TRBD1. Including cysteine and phenylalanine, the CDR3 has 13 amino acids. Only the CDR3 portion is preserved as DNA: 39 bases, with reading frame beginning at the first base. CDR1 and CDR2 are drawn from the germline V gene (reference sequence): DFQATT, SNEGSKA. From V the trimming removes 6 bases and from J it removes 2 bases, while the gene matches leave 6 bases of the junction unaccounted for.